Below, one T cell receptor beta chain is given with its context. These data come from a study of blood T cell repertoires in COVID-19. The repertoire was sequenced with immunoSEQ multiplex PCR; TCRdb's copy has only in-frame clones and lacks some. The sample lists about 35,000 clones, over 80% occurring once. There are 12 residues in the CDR3. The germline V gene has CDR1 MNHEY and CDR2 SVGAGI. The trim removed 6 bases at V and 8 bases at J, leaving 4 bases unmatched. Sequenced material: peripheral blood. The TCR was taken from an elderly man with active COVID-19. The chain links TRBV6-5 to TRBJ2-1; 7 nucleotides line up with TRBD1. The CDR3 DNA sequence: TGTGCCAGCAGCAGAGGGGGCCATGAGCAGTTCTTC. It encodes CASSRGGHEQFF.